This entry features one T cell receptor beta chain sequence. V was trimmed by 0 bases and J by 11 bases, leaving 5 bases between them. Germline CDR1 LGHDT, CDR2 YNNKEL (reference sequence). This CDR3 comprises 12 residues. This sample is part of a study of identical twins. TCRdb fed the 5' RACE reads into MiXCR, producing one record per CDR3 protein. The sample lists around 480,000 distinct CDR3 sequences, roughly an eighth seen once, with more than 0.8% in the top ten. These records were also assigned to another study, of yellow fever vaccine responses in identical twins.

The chain joins TRBV3-1 to TRBJ1-6, with D uncertain. The receptor comes from a woman in her late teens or twenties in good health. Sequenced input: CD4+ T cells sorted from blood. The DNA for the CDR3 is TGTGCCAGCAGCCAAGATCACCCACCCCTCCACTTT. Translated: CASSQDHPPLHF.